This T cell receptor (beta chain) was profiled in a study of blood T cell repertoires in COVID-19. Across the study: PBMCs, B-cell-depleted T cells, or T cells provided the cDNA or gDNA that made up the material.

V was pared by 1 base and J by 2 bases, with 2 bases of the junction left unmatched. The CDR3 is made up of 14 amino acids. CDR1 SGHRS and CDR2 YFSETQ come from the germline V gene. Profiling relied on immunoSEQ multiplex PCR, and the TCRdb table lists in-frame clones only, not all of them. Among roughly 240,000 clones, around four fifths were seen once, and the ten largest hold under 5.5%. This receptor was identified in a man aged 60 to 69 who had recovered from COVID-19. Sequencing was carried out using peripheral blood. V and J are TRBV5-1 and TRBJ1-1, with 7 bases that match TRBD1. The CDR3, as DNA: TGCGCCAGCAGCTTGAACAGGGGAAACACTGAAGCTTTCTTT. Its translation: CASSLNRGNTEAFF.